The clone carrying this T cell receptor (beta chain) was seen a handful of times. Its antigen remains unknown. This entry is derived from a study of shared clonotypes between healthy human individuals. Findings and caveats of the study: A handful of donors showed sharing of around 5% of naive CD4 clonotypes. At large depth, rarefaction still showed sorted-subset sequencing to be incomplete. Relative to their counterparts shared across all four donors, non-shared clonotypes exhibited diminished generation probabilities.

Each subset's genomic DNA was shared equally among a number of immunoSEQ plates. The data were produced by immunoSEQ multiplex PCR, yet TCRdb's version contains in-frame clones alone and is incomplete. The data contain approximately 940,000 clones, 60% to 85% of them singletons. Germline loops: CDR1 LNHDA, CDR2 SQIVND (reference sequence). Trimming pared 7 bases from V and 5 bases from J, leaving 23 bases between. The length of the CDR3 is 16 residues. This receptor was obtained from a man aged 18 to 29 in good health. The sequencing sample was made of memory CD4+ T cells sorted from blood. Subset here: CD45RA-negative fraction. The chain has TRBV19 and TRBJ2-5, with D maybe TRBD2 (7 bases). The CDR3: CASTTAKLGGRETQYF. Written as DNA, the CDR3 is TGTGCCAGTACAACAGCGAAGCTGGGGGGGCGGGAGACCCAGTACTTC.